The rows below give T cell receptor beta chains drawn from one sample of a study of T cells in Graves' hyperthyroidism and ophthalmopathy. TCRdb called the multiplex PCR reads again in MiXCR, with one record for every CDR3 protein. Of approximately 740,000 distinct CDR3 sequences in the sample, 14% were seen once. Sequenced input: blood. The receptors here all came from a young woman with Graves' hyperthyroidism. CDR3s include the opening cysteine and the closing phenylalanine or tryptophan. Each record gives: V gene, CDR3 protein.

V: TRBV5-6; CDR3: CASSLPTSYEQYF
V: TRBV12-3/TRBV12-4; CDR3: CASSLTVDPNTEAFF
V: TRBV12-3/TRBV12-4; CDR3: CASTQRESYEQYF
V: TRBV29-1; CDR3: CSVLAGLHSGGNEQFF
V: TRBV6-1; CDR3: CASKVLAGGSYEQYF
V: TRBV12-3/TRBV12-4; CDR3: CASGNGLASLGTQYF
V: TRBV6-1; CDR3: CASSYSGAQSYNEQFF
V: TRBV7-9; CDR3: CASSPLDRGEQFF
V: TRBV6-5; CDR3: CASSYTSPVSYEQYF
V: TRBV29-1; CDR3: CSVVRTADTQYF
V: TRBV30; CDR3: CAWTSGTPSQYF
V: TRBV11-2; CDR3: CASSLGPGSLAKNIQYF
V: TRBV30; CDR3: CAWSVINYNEQFF
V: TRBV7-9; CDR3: CASSLGGRTNEKLFF
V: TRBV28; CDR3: CASTPLVPGELFF
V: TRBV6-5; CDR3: CASSYSLGLVTDTQYF
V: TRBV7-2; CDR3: CASSSSGTAMYNEQFF
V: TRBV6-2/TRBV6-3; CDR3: CASSFRDAHNEQFF
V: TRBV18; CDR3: CASSQGQIYGYTF
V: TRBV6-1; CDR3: CASRSGRTGQSYEQYF
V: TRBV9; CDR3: CASSVDHTWGTEAFF
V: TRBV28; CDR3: CASNFKSYNEQFF
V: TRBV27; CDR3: CASSFAGISEQYF
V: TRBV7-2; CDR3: CASSLYGTSHQPQHF
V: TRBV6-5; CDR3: CASSYYQGDHTEAFF
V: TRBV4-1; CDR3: CASSQVSVAGGPREQFF
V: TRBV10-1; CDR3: CASSFLAAPNHNEQFF
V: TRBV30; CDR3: CAWIPPGYQEKLFF
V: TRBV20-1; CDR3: CSARVREPSYNEQFF
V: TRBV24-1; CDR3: CATSDRGYYNEQFF
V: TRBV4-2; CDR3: CASSQAGSSNEKLFF
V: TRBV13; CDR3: CASRHRSRDVSYEQYF
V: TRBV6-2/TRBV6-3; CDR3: CAGRGRENTEAFF
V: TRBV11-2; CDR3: CASSPGHIYEQYF
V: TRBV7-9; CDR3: CASSVQTSRGGEQFF
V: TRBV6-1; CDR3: CASSSYRVGGGDTEAFF
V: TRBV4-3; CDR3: CASSQDRGTPWEQYF
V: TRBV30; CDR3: CAWSVTEYNEQFF
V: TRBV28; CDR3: CASLSSRGQETQYF
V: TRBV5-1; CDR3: CASSLVASGRGYNEQFF
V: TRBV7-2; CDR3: CASSQISGRASNEQFF
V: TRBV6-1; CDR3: CASSAPLGLKGRGNTIYF
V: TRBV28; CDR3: CASSLSGLRAAAF
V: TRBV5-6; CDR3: CASNDRAVYTEAFF
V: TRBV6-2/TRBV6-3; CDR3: CASSALMLGYNEQFF
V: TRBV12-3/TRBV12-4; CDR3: CASTEVYRVQAYF
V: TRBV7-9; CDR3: CASSLYRLGGKVETQYF
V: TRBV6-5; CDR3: CASSYSPGSVSEAFF
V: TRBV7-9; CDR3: CASIRRGLAAGVGELFF
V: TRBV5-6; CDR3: CASSSLTGRSNEAFF
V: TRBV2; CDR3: CASSAGVWTEAFF
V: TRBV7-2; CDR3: CASSVTSGSYEQYF
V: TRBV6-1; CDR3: CATGRDSYNEQFF
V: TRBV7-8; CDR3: CASSLLPGAGPHTEAFF
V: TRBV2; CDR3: CASSSPGGNTEAFF